These 26 T cell receptor beta chains originate from one sample sequenced in a study of glioma-infiltrating T cells. The iRepertoire nested amplicon-rescue multiplex PCR amplified TCR alpha and beta CDR3s from RNA. TCRdb reprocessed the multiplex PCR reads with MiXCR, giving one entry per CDR3 protein. The top ten hold approximately 46% of the sample, which has around 100,000 distinct CDR3 sequences, around 28% seen once. The sequenced sample consisted of glioma tissue, nonneoplastic brain tissue, or PBMCs (not recorded which). The receptors were sampled from a human donor with low-grade glioma or glioblastoma, undergoing nonglioma brain surgery, or in good health (not recorded which).

The rearrangement links TRBV6-1 to TRBJ1-6, with unresolved D. Germline V gene sequence: CDR1 MNHNS, CDR2 SASEGT. The CDR3 is 17 residues long. Trimming removed 6 bases from V and 3 bases from J, with 18 bases in between. The CDR3 region has the DNA TGTGCCAGCAGGACTGCTGGCGTGGTCCGCTATAATTCACCCCTCCACTTT. Encoded protein: CASRTAGVVRYNSPLHF.

This clonotype was seen more than once but under ten times. This sequence joins TRBV5-6 and TRBJ2-1; TRBD1 matches 9 bases. The V gene's germline CDR1 is SGHDT and CDR2 YYEEEE. There are 17 residues in the CDR3. The junction had 6 bases not matched to a gene; V was cut back by 0 bases and J by 2 bases. CDR3 sequence (DNA): TGTGCCAGCAGCTTGGTGGGACAGGGATACACCTACAATGAGCAGTTCTTC. Translation: CASSLVGQGYTYNEQFF.

The chain joins TRBV29-1 to TRBJ2-1, with D unresolved. This CDR3 has 12 amino acids. Trimming left V 2 bases short and J 5 bases short, with 7 bases between. Per germline, CDR1 SQVTM and CDR2 ANQGSEA. This chain's CDR3 is CSVETADNEQFF. As DNA, the CDR3 is TGCAGCGTTGAAACCGCCGACAATGAGCAGTTCTTC.

Of note for this clonotype: Possible read error: a much larger clone is one base away. The CDR3 region is CASSLDNYVYTF. The CDR3 DNA follows: TGTGCCAGCAGCTTAGACAACTATGTCTACACCTTC. The chain links TRBV7-9 to TRBJ1-2; the D is unclear. Germline lookup yields CDR1 SEHNR and CDR2 FQNEAQ (reference sequence). The CDR3 is made up of 12 amino acids.

In regard to this clonotype: Relative to the germline gene, one junction end is altered; a read error may explain this. The chain recombines TRBV7-9 with TRBJ2-1, with D tentatively TRBD1 (6 bases). CDR1 is SEHNR, CDR2 FQNEAQ, per germline (reference sequence). The CDR3 covers 14 residues. The CDR3 is CARSLGQNYNEQFF. The CDR3 nucleotides are TGTGCCAGAAGCTTAGGACAGAATTACAATGAGCAGTTCTTC.

Ten or more counts support this clonotype. The rearrangement links TRBV20-1 to TRBJ1-5; 7 bases are shared with TRBD1. J gave up 6 bases and V 5 bases, and 4 bases lay outside the gene matches. This CDR3 has 12 amino acids. Germline V gene data show CDR1 as DFQATT and CDR2 as SNEGSKA (reference sequence). The CDR3 protein is CSAPQGIQPQHF. DNA of the CDR3: TGCAGTGCTCCACAGGGGATTCAGCCCCAGCATTTT.

Comment on this clonotype: This may arise from a read error, as a much more abundant clone is one base away. The genes are TRBV7-2 and TRBJ2-1; D uncertain. This CDR3 is 14 amino acids long. Germline CDR1 and CDR2: SGHTA and FQGNSA. V was pared by 5 bases and J by 8 bases, with 16 bases between. The CDR3 bases are TGTGCCAGCAGCCCAGGCACTCCCGCCCATGAGCAGTTCTTC. Protein sequence: CASSPGTPAHEQFF. The full variable domain, its missing parts supplied by reference TRBV7-2 and TRBJ2-1, is GAGVSQSPSNKVTEKGKDVELRCDPISGHTALYWYRQSLGQGLEFLIYFQGNSAPDKSGLPSDRFSAERTGGSVSTLTIQRTQQEDSAVYLCASSPGTPAHEQFFGPGTRLTVL.

In this sample, this clonotype turned up many times. The chain is built from TRBV20-1 and TRBJ2-5; 7 bases align to TRBD1. The CDR3 is made up of 11 amino acids. In germline, CDR1 is DFQATT, CDR2 SNEGSKA (reference sequence). CDR3 coding DNA: TGCAGCGCAGACAGGGTAGAGACCCAGTACTTC. Protein product: CSADRVETQYF.

This clonotype was observed a few times. The CDR3 DNA reads as TGTGCCAGTAGTATGGAGGGCGCAGAGCCCCAGCATTTT. Protein: CASSMEGAEPQHF. The V gene is TRBV19, the J gene TRBJ1-5; D is undetermined. Trimming took 3 bases from V and 8 from J, leaving 11 bases between them. The CDR3 contains 13 residues. CDR1 and CDR2 from the germline V gene are LNHDA and SQIVND (reference sequence). The variable domain in full, completed from reference TRBV19 and TRBJ1-5, reads DGGITQSPKYLFRKEGQNVTLSCEQNLNHDAMYWYRQDPGQGLRLIYYSQIVNDFQKGDIAEGYSVSREKKESFPLTVTSAQKNPTAFYLCASSMEGAEPQHFGDGTRLSIL.

This clonotype has only a few counts. The chain joins TRBV4-1 to TRBJ1-1; 7 positions agree with TRBD1. CDR3 size: 14 residues. CDR1 and CDR2 (germline): MGHRA, YSYEKL. V trimming: 4 bases; J trimming: 1 base; junction bases outside the gene matches: 3. As DNA, the CDR3 is TGCGCCAGCAGCCGACAGGGCCCGAACACTGAAGCTTTCTTT. Amino acids: CASSRQGPNTEAFF.

In its sample, this clonotype was seen many times. V and J are TRBV27 and TRBJ1-5; D is ambiguous. Germline loops: CDR1 MNHEY, CDR2 SMNVEV (reference sequence). The CDR3 is 11 residues long. Trimming stripped 5 bases from V and 5 bases from J, with 4 bases between. The CDR3 spells CASSIHQPQHF. In nucleotides, the CDR3 is TGTGCCAGCAGTATTCATCAGCCCCAGCATTTT.

The J gene is TRBJ2-5, the V gene TRBV19, with TRBD2 identical over 15 bases. This CDR3 is built from 18 residues. Germline V gene lookup returns CDR1 LNHDA and CDR2 SQIVND (reference sequence). J was trimmed by 0 bases and V by 4 bases; bases with no gene match: 6. CDR3 residues: CASSTGLAGGMYQETQYF. The CDR3 nucleotides read TGTGCCAGTAGTACGGGACTAGCGGGGGGCATGTACCAAGAGACCCAGTACTTC.

This clonotype has a handful of counts. The V call is TRBV7-3, the J call TRBJ1-1, with a possible D match to TRBD1 (6 bases). Between the trimmed V and J ends, which lost 2 bases and 5 bases, there was a span of 15 bases. Germline CDR1 and CDR2: SGHTA and FQGTGA. CDR3 length: 15 residues. The CDR3 region has the DNA TGTGCCAGCAGCTTAGGACCGGGGGCTTGGACTGAAGCTTTCTTT. It codes for CASSLGPGAWTEAFF.

This clonotype was recorded at least ten times. V and J are TRBV3-1 and TRBJ1-2, with D perhaps matching TRBD1 (5 bases). The V gene's germline CDR1 is LGHDT and CDR2 YNNKEL (reference sequence). There are 13 residues in the CDR3. Trimming took off 4 bases at V and 8 bases at J, with 14 bases between the two ends. The DNA for the CDR3 is TGTGCCAGCAGCCCGGGACTCCCGGGGGGCTACACCTTC. Translation: CASSPGLPGGYTF. Variable domain in full (rest from reference TRBV3-1 and TRBJ1-2): DTAVSQTPKYLVTQMGNDKSIKCEQNLGHDTMYWYKQDSKKFLKIMFSYNNKELIINETVPNRFSPKSPDKAHLNLHINSLELGDSAVYFCASSPGLPGGYTFGSGTRLTVV.

This clonotype was recorded many times. The chain links TRBV20-1 to TRBJ2-7; tentative D call: TRBD1 (6 bases). CDR1 and CDR2 (germline): DFQATT, SNEGSKA (reference sequence). The CDR3 spans 14 residues. V shed 1 base and J shed 4 bases, with 14 bases lying between them. In DNA, the CDR3 is TGCAGTGCTAGAGCAGGGAGTCAGGGGTACGAGCAGTACTTC. Translated: CSARAGSQGYEQYF.

There are many counts of this clonotype. The chain links TRBV7-9 to TRBJ2-5; D is uncertain. The V gene's germline CDR1 is SEHNR and CDR2 FQNEAQ (reference sequence). V shed 1 base and J shed 5 bases, with 14 bases lying between them. CDR3 length equals 15 residues. Here the CDR3 reads CASSLVNSVGETQYF. The CDR3 DNA is TGTGCCAGCAGCTTAGTTAATTCCGTAGGGGAGACCCAGTACTTC.

The V and J genes are TRBV12-3 or TRBV12-4 and TRBJ1-5; 10 nucleotides agree with TRBD1. The CDR3 is 15 amino acids. V trimming: 5 bases; J trimming: 4 bases; junction bases outside the gene matches: 5. For the CDR3, the DNA is TGTGCCAGCAGTACTAGGACAGGGGGAAATCAGCCCCAGCATTTT. This sequence encodes CASSTRTGGNQPQHF.

The V and J genes are TRBV28 and TRBJ2-7; D ambiguous. CDR3 length equals 14 residues. The germline V gene has CDR1 MDHEN and CDR2 SYDVKM. V was trimmed by 6 bases and J by 6 bases, leaving 18 bases between them. The CDR3 loop is CASSQDDGIGEQYF. Written as DNA, the CDR3 is TGTGCCAGCAGCCAAGATGACGGAATTGGCGAGCAGTACTTC.

In this sample, this clonotype turned up a few times. The rearrangement joins TRBV12-3 or TRBV12-4 to TRBJ2-1, with 14 bases that match TRBD2. This CDR3 contains 15 residues. Trimming took 6 bases from V and 7 from J; bases not matched to a gene: 5. CDR3 protein: CASRPRTSGGNEQFF. As DNA, the CDR3 is TGTGCCAGCAGGCCCCGGACTAGCGGGGGGAATGAGCAGTTCTTC.

This clonotype was counted at least ten times. This chain connects TRBV28 to TRBJ2-1; 12 bases are shared with TRBD2. This CDR3 is built from 17 residues. Trimming removed 5 bases from V and 5 bases from J; junction bases left unmatched: 10. Germline CDR1 and CDR2: MDHEN and SYDVKM. The CDR3: CASSLHRSSGGDNEQFF. DNA of the CDR3: TGTGCCAGCAGTCTCCATCGATCTAGCGGGGGGGACAATGAGCAGTTCTTC.

The chain carries TRBV27 and TRBJ1-5, with D uncertain. V lost 9 bases and J 6 bases, leaving 15 bases between the germline ends. Germline CDR1 and CDR2: MNHEY and SMNVEV (reference sequence). The CDR3 loop spans 13 amino acids. CDR3 nucleotides: TGTGCCAGAAGTCTAGGAGGTTTTCAGCCCCAGCATTTT. This encodes CARSLGGFQPQHF.

This sequence joins TRBV9 and TRBJ1-1; D is possibly TRBD1 (6 bases). Trimming shortened V by 4 bases and J by 1 base, and 17 bases separated the two germline ends. The CDR3 runs to 16 residues. From germline, CDR1 is SGDLS and CDR2 YYNGEE. The DNA for the CDR3 is TGTGCCAGCAGCCCACGCCTCCTGGGACAGAACACTGAAGCTTTCTTT. Protein sequence: CASSPRLLGQNTEAFF. Supplemented by reference TRBV9 and TRBJ1-1, the full variable domain reads DSGVTQTPKHLITATGQRVTLRCSPRSGDLSVYWYQQSLDQGLQFLIQYYNGEERAKGNILERFSAQQFPDLHSELNLSSLELGDSALYFCASSPRLLGQNTEAFFGQGTRLTVV.

About this clonotype itself: This clone may be a read error of a much larger clone one base away. J is TRBJ1-6 and V is TRBV6-6; perhaps TRBD1 as D (5 bases). Germline CDR1 MNHNY, CDR2 SVGAGI (reference sequence). The CDR3 is made up of 16 amino acids. The CDR3 is CAGSDVLRGTNSPLHF. CDR3 sequence (DNA): TGTGCCGGCAGTGATGTGTTGAGGGGAACTAATTCACCCCTCCACTTT.

V and J are TRBV6-2 or TRBV6-3 and TRBJ2-1; 8 bases line up with TRBD1. This CDR3 spans 15 amino acids. Germline values: CDR1 MNHEY, CDR2 SVGEGT. With V trimmed by 2 bases and J by 12 bases, 12 bases remained unmatched. CDR3 in DNA: TGTGCCAGCAGTTACGTCCAGGGGGCTCAGGGTGTGCAGTTCTTC. It is translated as CASSYVQGAQGVQFF.

This clonotype came up many times. This sequence joins TRBV18 and TRBJ2-5; D unclear. The CDR3 sequence is 15 residues long. V lost 2 bases and J lost 1, with 11 bases in between. Germline CDR1 KGHSH, CDR2 LQKENI. CDR3 DNA sequence: TGTGCCAGCTCACCAGGCTCAGAAAGCCAAGAGACCCAGTACTTC. Residues: CASSPGSESQETQYF. The complete variable domain, with remaining parts taken from reference TRBV18 and TRBJ2-5, reads NAGVMQNPRHLVRRRGQEARLRCSPMKGHSHVYWYRQLPEEGLKFMVYLQKENIIDESGMPKERFSAEFPKEGPSILRIQQVVRGDSAAYFCASSPGSESQETQYFGPGTRLLVL.

There are a few counts of this clonotype. V gene TRBV5-6 combines with J gene TRBJ2-7, with D tentatively TRBD1 (5 bases). Trimming stripped 5 bases from V and 7 bases from J, with 13 bases between. The CDR3 loop spans 12 amino acids. The V gene's germline CDR1 is SGHDT and CDR2 YYEEEE. Here the CDR3 reads CASSRTPKEQYF. The DNA for the CDR3 is TGTGCCAGCAGTCGGACACCTAAAGAGCAGTACTTC. The variable domain in full, with the rest retrieved from reference TRBV5-6 and TRBJ2-7, is DAGVTQSPTHLIKTRGQQVTLRCSPKSGHDTVSWYQQALGQGPQFIFQYYEEEERQRGNFPDRFSGHQFPNYSSELNVNALLLGDSALYLCASSRTPKEQYFGPGTRLTVT.